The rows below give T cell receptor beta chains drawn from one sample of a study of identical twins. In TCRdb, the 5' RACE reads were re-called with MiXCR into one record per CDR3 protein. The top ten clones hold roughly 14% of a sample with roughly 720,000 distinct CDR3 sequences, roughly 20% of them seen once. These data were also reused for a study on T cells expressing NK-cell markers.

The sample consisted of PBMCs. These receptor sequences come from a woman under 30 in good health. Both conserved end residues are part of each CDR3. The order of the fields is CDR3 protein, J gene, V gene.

CDR3aa: CASSLWGQGGGELFF; j_gene: TRBJ2-2; v_gene: TRBV12-3/TRBV12-4
CDR3aa: CASSGVGANEQFF; j_gene: TRBJ2-1; v_gene: TRBV9
CDR3aa: CASSLRGQPQHF; j_gene: TRBJ1-5; v_gene: TRBV12-3/TRBV12-4
CDR3aa: CASSLGWELFF; j_gene: TRBJ2-2; v_gene: TRBV5-1
CDR3aa: CASSPPGLANQETQYF; j_gene: TRBJ2-5; v_gene: TRBV5-1
CDR3aa: CASSSTQGYEQYF; j_gene: TRBJ2-7; v_gene: TRBV5-4
CDR3aa: CASSPGLNNQPQHF; j_gene: TRBJ1-5; v_gene: TRBV5-6
CDR3aa: CASSKGVHSGANVLTF; j_gene: TRBJ2-6; v_gene: TRBV21-1
CDR3aa: CASSHDRGYEQYF; j_gene: TRBJ2-7; v_gene: TRBV7-6
CDR3aa: CASRSGTQRGNEQFF; j_gene: TRBJ2-1; v_gene: TRBV7-2
CDR3aa: CSVIRAGANVLTF; j_gene: TRBJ2-6; v_gene: TRBV29-1
CDR3aa: CAISGEGGQEETQYF; j_gene: TRBJ2-5; v_gene: TRBV10-3